The clone carrying this T cell receptor beta chain was detected ten times or more. Its cognate antigen is unknown. These data come from a study of T cell repertoires in cytomegalovirus infection. Findings and limits, study-wide: Ex vivo, HLA-C-restricted CMV-specific TCR beta clonotypes prevailed over the rest of the response.

The junction had 7 bases not matched to a gene; V was cut back by 1 base and J by 4 bases. This CDR3 comprises 15 residues. CDR1 is SGHTA, CDR2 FQGNSA, per germline. TCRdb re-derived calls from the reads in MiXCR, one entry per CDR3 protein. The table has approximately 260,000 distinct CDR3 sequences, about 20% seen once. The sequences come from cultured PBMCs, collected from culture after CMV antigen stimulation. The chain recombines TRBV7-2 with TRBJ2-7; 7 bases fit TRBD2. The receptor was derived from a human donor in good health (CMV status not recorded). Some clones in this sample may be carry-over from other donors' samples. CDR3 amino acids: CASSLESGNMYEQYF. As DNA, the CDR3 is TGTGCCAGCAGCTTAGAGAGCGGGAATATGTACGAGCAGTACTTC.